This paragraph reports one T cell receptor (beta chain). The data derive from a study of blood T cell repertoires in COVID-19. Looking at the study overall: Acute and convalescent COVID-19 specimens originated in the United States, Italy and Spain. The cDNA or gDNA used as material had been derived from T cells, B-cell-depleted T cells, or PBMCs.

This CDR3 has 14 residues. The germline gives CDR1 SNHLY, CDR2 FYNNEI. The ends lost 8 bases at V and 1 base at J; junction bases unmatched: 3. Study processing details: From reference gene primer amplification, estimates of nucleated cell counts were derived. This table comes from immunoSEQ multiplex PCR, and its TCRdb copy is limited to in-frame clones, with some not included. That table supplies the V and J calls and clone size; D and trimming were determined from the DNA. This sample yields about 150,000 clones, of which approximately 82% are seen a single time; about 16% belongs to the top ten. The origin of this receptor is a human donor with acute or convalescent COVID-19. The donor label of this sample is uncertain. V and J are TRBV2 and TRBJ2-2; 8 bases are shared with TRBD1. Sequences were obtained from peripheral blood. CDR3 DNA sequence: TGTGCCAGCCAGACAGGGGTGAACACCGGGGAGCTGTTTTTT. Protein sequence: CASQTGVNTGELFF.